One and the same sample provided the 24 T cell receptor beta chains below, sequenced in a study of T-cell reconstitution after alpha-beta-depleted transplantation in children. Preparation of the TCRbeta library used unique molecular identifiers. One entry per CDR3 protein results from TCRdb running MiXCR on the PCR reads. The sample carries approximately 650,000 distinct CDR3 sequences, about an eighth recorded once. The sample in question was PBMCs, obtained before TCRalphabeta/CD19-depleted stem cell transplant. The receptors were gathered from a girl aged 2-10 years with congenital amegakaryocytic thrombocytopenia, due to receive a stem cell transplant.

This clonotype appeared a few times. The rearrangement joins TRBV5-1 to TRBJ2-7; no firm D call. The germline V and J ends were trimmed by 4 bases and 2 bases, with 16 bases remaining between them. Germline V gene data show CDR1 as SGHRS and CDR2 as YFSETQ. The CDR3 sequence is 15 residues long. The CDR3 DNA is TGCGCCAGCAGCCAGGTGGCAGCCTCTACCTACGAGCAGTACTTC. Translating gives CASSQVAASTYEQYF. The variable domain in full, completed from reference TRBV5-1 and TRBJ2-7, reads KAGVTQTPRYLIKTRGQQVTLSCSPISGHRSVSWYQQTPGQGLQFLFEYFSETQRNKGNFPGRFSGRQFSNSRSEMNVSTLELGDSALYLCASSQVAASTYEQYFGPGTRLTVT.

This clonotype was seen only a few times. J is TRBJ2-1 and V is TRBV11-2, with D perhaps TRBD2 (5 bases). The CDR3 is 17 amino acids. V shed 3 bases and J shed 4 bases, with 19 bases lying between them. Looked up from germline, CDR1 is SGHAT and CDR2 is FQNNGV. The CDR3 DNA reads TGTGCCAGCAGCTTTCGCTCACTGGTAGCGCTTTACAATGAGCAGTTCTTC. It is translated as CASSFRSLVALYNEQFF.

This chain links TRBV29-1 with TRBJ2-3, with TRBD2 matching over 7 bases. CDR3 length: 15 amino acids. Looked up from germline, CDR1 is SQVTM and CDR2 is ANQGSEA. V was pared by 0 bases and J by 3 bases, with 6 bases of the junction left unmatched. As DNA, the CDR3 is TGCAGCGTTGAAGAATGGGGGGGTACAACAGATACGCAGTATTTT. Translation gives CSVEEWGGTTDTQYF.

This sequence joins TRBV20-1 and TRBJ1-1, with unresolved D. V dropped 3 bases and J dropped 5 bases, with 10 bases sitting between them. The CDR3 consists of 12 residues. CDR1 and CDR2 from the germline V gene are DFQATT and SNEGSKA (reference sequence). The CDR3 loop reads CSASRDGTEAFF. For the CDR3, the DNA is TGCAGTGCTAGCCGCGACGGTACTGAAGCTTTCTTT.

V usage is TRBV25-1 and J usage is TRBJ2-1, with D perhaps matching TRBD1 (6 bases). Germline assignment: CDR1 MGHDK and CDR2 SYGVNS. The CDR3 sequence is 17 residues long. V was clipped by 2 bases and J by 10 bases, with 24 bases between them. The CDR3 region has the DNA TGTGCCAGCAGTGAAAGACGAGCGGTCCCGGGACACACCGAGCAGTTCTTC. Protein sequence: CASSERRAVPGHTEQFF.

This clonotype was recorded a few times. The J gene is TRBJ1-5, the V gene TRBV5-5; tentatively, D is TRBD1 (5 bases). Trimming removed 4 bases at V and 7 bases at J, with 15 bases between. Germline V lookup: CDR1 SGHKS, CDR2 YYEKEE (reference sequence). The CDR3 covers 14 residues. In nucleotides, the CDR3 is TGTGCCAGCAGCACAGGACATACGGGACAGCCCCAGCATTTT. Its translation is CASSTGHTGQPQHF.

This clonotype came up a few times. The chain employs TRBV29-1 and TRBJ2-1; 8 nucleotides align to TRBD2. This CDR3 spans 10 amino acids. J was trimmed by 15 bases and V by 5 bases; bases with no gene match: 6. Germline CDR1 reads SQVTM; CDR2 reads ANQGSEA. CDR3 DNA: TGCAGCGTTACTTCGGGAGGGGTGTTCTTC. It yields the protein CSVTSGGVFF.

There are many counts of this clonotype. Here the CDR3 reads CSARSPSTDTQYF. In nucleotides, the CDR3 is TGCAGTGCTAGAAGTCCCAGCACAGATACGCAGTATTTT. This rearrangement joins TRBV20-1 to TRBJ2-3; D is uncertain. V gave up 2 bases and J gave up 0 bases, with 6 bases separating them. The CDR3 totals 13 residues. Germline V gives CDR1 DFQATT, CDR2 SNEGSKA (reference sequence).

This clonotype has only a few counts. The chain recombines TRBV4-1 with TRBJ1-2; D might be TRBD1 (5 bases). The CDR3 loop spans 15 amino acids. Germline loops: CDR1 MGHRA, CDR2 YSYEKL. The germline V and J ends were trimmed by 3 bases and 2 bases, with 13 bases remaining between them. This CDR3 is CASSQGTSGNYGYTF. In nucleotides, the CDR3 is TGCGCCAGCAGCCAGGGGACCTCCGGCAACTATGGCTACACCTTC.

This clonotype was counted between two and nine times. The gene calls are TRBV7-9 and TRBJ1-1; possible D gene TRBD1, 6 bases. Trimming shortened V by 4 bases and J by 5 bases, and 17 bases separated the two germline ends. Germline CDR1 SEHNR, CDR2 FQNEAQ (reference sequence). The CDR3 loop spans 15 amino acids. The CDR3 coding sequence is TGTGCCAGCAGCTCAGACCGGAGAGGGGGGACTGAAGCTTTCTTT. Amino acid sequence: CASSSDRRGGTEAFF.

V is TRBV20-1 and J is TRBJ2-1, with no clear D. CDR3 length equals 16 residues. Germline loops: CDR1 DFQATT, CDR2 SNEGSKA (reference sequence). V was pared by 1 base and J by 5 bases, with 18 bases between. The CDR3 DNA is TGCAGTGCTAGAGCCCCGACCCTAAAATTGAACAATGAGCAGTTCTTC. This encodes CSARAPTLKLNNEQFF.

This clonotype was counted only a few times. V gene TRBV14 combines with J gene TRBJ2-7; 8 nucleotides align to TRBD2. V gave up 0 bases and J gave up 3 bases; unmatched junction bases: 13. Germline V gene data show CDR1 as SGHDN and CDR2 as FVKESK. CDR3 length equals 18 residues. DNA for the CDR3: TGTGCCAGCAGCCAAGAATCCCTTTTAGCGGGGTATGGCTACGAGCAGTACTTC. Encoded protein: CASSQESLLAGYGYEQYF.

Ten or more counts support this clonotype. The chain uses TRBV29-1 and TRBJ1-2; D not resolved. Germline V gene lookup returns CDR1 SQVTM and CDR2 ANQGSEA. This CDR3 contains 9 residues. Trimming stripped 7 bases from V and 3 bases from J, with 3 bases between. CDR3 loop: CSDDYGYTF. Written as DNA, the CDR3 is TGCAGCGACGACTATGGCTACACCTTC.

This clonotype was seen repeatedly, ten times or more. The genes are TRBV5-1 and TRBJ2-7; a possible D gene is TRBD1 (5 bases). Looked up from germline, CDR1 is SGHRS and CDR2 is YFSETQ. Trimming removed 0 bases from V and 5 bases from J, with 21 bases in between. CDR3 size: 17 residues. The CDR3: CASSLAILRAEIHEQYF. The CDR3 DNA sequence: TGCGCCAGCAGCTTGGCCATCCTCAGGGCAGAAATCCACGAGCAGTACTTC.

This clonotype appeared many times. The chain is built from TRBV5-1 and TRBJ2-2, with 8 bases matching TRBD2. CDR1 is SGHRS and CDR2 is YFSETQ in the germline V gene. The J segment lost 4 bases and the V segment lost 2 bases, leaving 7 bases of the junction unmatched. The CDR3 runs to 16 residues. The CDR3: CASSLLADRSTGELFF. The CDR3 DNA sequence: TGCGCCAGCAGCTTACTAGCGGACCGTAGCACCGGGGAGCTGTTTTTT.

In this sample, this clonotype turned up many times. The rearrangement links TRBV7-9 to TRBJ2-7; no reliable D call. CDR3 length: 13 amino acids. Germline V CDR1 and CDR2: SEHNR, FQNEAQ (reference sequence). V gave up 2 bases and J gave up 0 bases, with 5 bases separating them. The CDR3 spells CASSLPLSYEQYF. The CDR3 nucleotides read TGTGCCAGCAGCTTACCCCTCTCCTACGAGCAGTACTTC.

The J gene is TRBJ2-1, the V gene TRBV20-1; D remains ambiguous. CDR3 length: 10 residues. Trimming left V 6 bases short and J 8 bases short, with 8 bases between. Germline V CDR1 and CDR2: DFQATT, SNEGSKA (reference sequence). CDR3 coding DNA: TGCAGTGCAATGGGCCATGAGCAGTTCTTC. It codes for CSAMGHEQFF.

Worth noting for this clonotype: With a much larger clone just one base away, this may be a read error. The chain employs TRBV20-1 and TRBJ2-7; TRBD2 matches 7 bases. The CDR3 is 17 amino acids. CDR1 is DFQATT, CDR2 SNEGSKA, per germline (reference sequence). The CDR3 coding sequence is TGCTGTGCCTCTAGGGCGGGAGCGGTTTGGGGGTCCTACGAGCAGTACTTC. It codes for CCASRAGAVWGSYEQYF.

This clonotype was observed at least ten times. The CDR3 sequence: CASSFLANPNTDTQYF. The CDR3 DNA follows: TGTGCCAGCAGCTTTCTGGCGAATCCAAACACAGATACGCAGTATTTT. The V gene is TRBV7-6, the J gene TRBJ2-3; D is uncertain. Per the germline V gene, CDR1 is SGHVS and CDR2 is FNYEAQ. This CDR3 is built from 16 residues. V shed 3 bases and J shed 2 bases, with 15 bases lying between them.

This clonotype came up many times. This chain links TRBV18 with TRBJ1-1, with D hard to call. The CDR3 sequence is 13 residues long. Germline values: CDR1 KGHSH, CDR2 LQKENI. V lost 8 bases and J lost 1, with 11 bases in between. CDR3 protein: CASSQGQNTEAFF. The CDR3, as DNA: TGTGCCAGCAGCCAAGGGCAGAACACTGAAGCTTTCTTT. The full variable domain, its missing parts supplied by reference TRBV18 and TRBJ1-1, is NAGVMQNPRHLVRRRGQEARLRCSPMKGHSHVYWYRQLPEEGLKFMVYLQKENIIDESGMPKERFSAEFPKEGPSILRIQQVVRGDSAAYFCASSQGQNTEAFFGQGTRLTVV.

The chain uses TRBV28 and TRBJ2-5; 7 nucleotides match TRBD1. Losses at the gene ends were 7 bases for V and 5 bases for J; bases not matched to a gene: 4. The CDR3 runs 12 residues. Germline-derived CDR1 and CDR2 are MDHEN and SYDVKM. CDR3 region: CASKQGMETQYF. In DNA, the CDR3 is TGTGCCAGCAAACAGGGGATGGAGACCCAGTACTTC.

This clonotype occurred many times. The gene calls are TRBV29-1 and TRBJ2-3, with D possibly TRBD2 on 6 matching bases. The CDR3 length is 13 residues. The V and J ends lost 8 bases and 2 bases respectively, with 14 bases between them. The germline V gene encodes CDR1 SQVTM and CDR2 ANQGSEA. CDR3 in amino acids: CSPTGLTTDTQYF. The DNA of the CDR3 is TGCAGCCCAACGGGACTCACCACAGATACGCAGTATTTT.

This clonotype has a count of ten or more. The genes are TRBV12-3 or TRBV12-4 and TRBJ1-4; D not resolved. Trimming removed 4 bases at V and 2 bases at J, with 8 bases between. This CDR3 is built from 14 residues. The CDR3 is CASSSSETNEKLFF. Written as DNA, the CDR3 is TGTGCCAGCAGTTCCTCCGAGACTAATGAAAAACTGTTTTTT.

Note on this clonotype: One base away lies a much larger clone, so this may be a sequencing read error. The V and J genes are TRBV20-1 and TRBJ2-3; D may be TRBD1 or TRBD2 (5 bases each). CDR1 and CDR2 from the germline V gene are DFQATT and SNEGSKA (reference sequence). CDR3 size: 17 residues. CDR3 amino acids: CCAREGFLRLLTDTQYF. In nucleotides, the CDR3 is TGCTGTGCTAGAGAGGGGTTTTTAAGGCTACTCACAGATACGCAGTATTTT.